Sequencing of this T cell receptor (beta chain) was carried out in a study of T cells expressing NK-cell markers. The germline gives CDR1 MNHEY, CDR2 SMNVEV (reference sequence). This CDR3 contains 17 residues. cDNA encoding TCR beta was synthesized via 5'RACE template switching incorporating UMIs. TCRdb derives one entry per CDR3 protein from the 5' RACE reads, leaving out DNA. This sample lists 7,000 to 8,500 distinct CDR3 sequences; its ten largest clones have approximately 60%. This clonotype ranks as medium-sized in terms of frequency. The sequence was obtained from a man aged 18 to 69 in good health. The chain couples TRBV27 to TRBJ2-7; no DNA is available, so the TRBD1 call from TCRdb remains unchecked. The sample comprised blood T cells: a sorted CD56 or NKG2C T cell subset, CD4+ or CD8+ T cells, or bulk PBMC T cells (not recorded which). The CDR3 spells CASSPRYPYREDYEQYF.